This TCR beta chain was documented in a study of T cell repertoires in cytomegalovirus infection (dated by TCRdb to between 2018 and 2020). For context, the study as a whole: The peptide stimulations were aimed at well-studied HLA-B-restricted epitopes as well as recently identified HLA-C-restricted CMV epitopes, whose presentation resists viral immunomodulation. Donor HLA type was relevant to the analysis, as public TCR beta signatures indicated carriage of CMV infection together with the matching HLA type.

The germline V gene encodes CDR1 SGHKS and CDR2 YYEKEE (reference sequence). Spanning cysteine to phenylalanine, the CDR3 consists of 15 amino acids. Solely the CDR3 DNA is kept, with 45 bases framed from the first base. V has 6 bases trimmed and J has 10 bases trimmed; junction bases matching no gene number 13. The treatment or condition label on this specimen signifies: in vitro stimulation with specific CMV peptide epitopes to enrich CMV-specific T cells. This clonotype has just one count. Its cognate antigen has yet to be identified. No much larger clone exists at a distance of one base, and base qualities are not known. One read alone is weak evidence. Overall study results and their limits: The ex vivo response was dominated by HLA-C-restricted CMV-specific TCR beta clonotypes, and the single most frequent clonotype in two of eight donors was supplied by these HLA-C-restricted clonotypes. In both this cohort and an independent cohort of more than 350 donors, the cumulative frequency of public TCR beta family members distinguished carriers of CMV infection plus the relevant HLA type.

The sequencer listed for this sample is Illumina HiSeq 1500. TCRdb handled the public reads itself, with Q25 trimming in fastp and clone calling in MiXCR, and kept productive beta chains. Identical CDR3 proteins give one entry, which carries the most common genes and DNA. Within this sample are fewer than 900,000 distinct CDR3 sequences, with about 29% of them counted one time only. The biggest ten clones account for about 12% of the sample. The sequenced sample was cultured CD8+ T cells from PBMCs, obtained from culture after CMV antigen stimulation. The receptor chain draws on TRBV5-5 and TRBJ1-6, and 7 junction bases match TRBD1. This TCR derives from a human donor in good health (CMV status not recorded). Some clones in this sample may be carry-over from other donors' samples. The DNA reads TGTGCCAGCACCTCTGAGGGACAGTTAGCATCACCCCTCCACTTT. This yields the protein CASTSEGQLASPLHF.